This T cell receptor beta chain was captured in a study of T-cell reconstitution after alpha-beta-depleted transplantation in children. Study-level findings and limits: The study traced high day-60 TCRbeta diversity in some patients to surviving recipient T cells and thymic progenitors.

The CDR3 contains 16 residues. V lost 3 bases and J lost 2; bases outside the gene matches: 1. From germline, CDR1 is LGHNA and CDR2 YSLEER. The TCRbeta library incorporated unique molecular identifiers. TCRdb independently ran MiXCR on the PCR reads; one entry per CDR3 protein. This table holds around 450,000 distinct CDR3 sequences, about 11% found once. On this clonotype itself: As yet, its antigen is unknown. A far more abundant clone sits one base away, making this likely a read error.

Sample: PBMCs, taken before TCRalphabeta/CD19-depleted stem cell transplant. The source of this sequence is a child aged 2-9 years with inherited bone marrow failure, due to receive a stem cell transplant. The chain uses TRBV4-3 and TRBJ2-2; the match to TRBD2 covers 12 bases. The CDR3 here is CASSHGLAGNTGELFF. Here the CDR3 DNA reads TGCGCCAGCAGCCATGGACTAGCGGGAAACACCGGGGAGCTGTTTTTT.